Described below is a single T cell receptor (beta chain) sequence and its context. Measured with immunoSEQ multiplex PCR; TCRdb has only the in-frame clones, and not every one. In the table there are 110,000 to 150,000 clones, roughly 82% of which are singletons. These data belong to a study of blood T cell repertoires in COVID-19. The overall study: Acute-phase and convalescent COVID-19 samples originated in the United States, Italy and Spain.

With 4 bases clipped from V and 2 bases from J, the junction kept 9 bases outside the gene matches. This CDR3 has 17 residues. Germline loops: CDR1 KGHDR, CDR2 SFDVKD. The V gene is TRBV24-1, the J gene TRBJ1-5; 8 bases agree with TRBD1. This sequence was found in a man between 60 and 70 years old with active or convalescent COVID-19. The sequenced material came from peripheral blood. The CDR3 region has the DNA TGTGCCACCAGTGACCCTGGACAGGGCGGAGGCAATCAGCCCCAGCATTTT. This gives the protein CATSDPGQGGGNQPQHF.